These 5 T cell receptor beta chains share one sample of origin, sequenced in a study of cytomegalovirus exposure and HLA in healthy donors. This PCR relied on a set of 60 Vbeta primers and 13 Jbeta primers. TCRdb's copy holds only in-frame clones and misses some; the assay was immunoSEQ multiplex PCR. The repertoire holds approximately 150,000 clones, with approximately 72% as singletons. The specimen was PBMCs. Receptors originate from a female donor in good health and CMV-seronegative.

This chain joins TRBV19 and TRBJ1-6; 9 nucleotides match TRBD1. The ends lost 8 bases at V and 13 bases at J; junction bases unmatched: 12. CDR1 and CDR2 (germline): LNHDA, SQIVND (reference sequence). CDR3 size: 14 residues. CDR3 sequence reads: CASSRGDRVLPLHF. CDR3 coding DNA: TGTGCCAGTTCTAGGGGGGACAGGGTCCTTCCCCTCCACTTT.

This rearrangement joins TRBV5-1 to TRBJ1-4, with TRBD1 as a possible D gene (5 bases). The V gene's germline CDR1 is SGHRS and CDR2 YFSETQ. This CDR3 has 16 residues. Trimming shortened V by 0 bases and J by 7 bases, and 16 bases separated the two germline ends. In DNA, the CDR3 is TGCGCCAGCAGCTTGGGTAGTGGGGCGGTGAGTGAAAAACTGTTTTTT. Translating it yields CASSLGSGAVSEKLFF.

V is TRBV27 and J is TRBJ2-7, with D perhaps matching TRBD1 (8 bases). Germline-derived CDR1 and CDR2 are MNHEY and SMNVEV (reference sequence). CDR3 length: 14 amino acids. V gave up 8 bases and J gave up 2 bases, with 16 bases separating them. The CDR3 loop reads CASARQGRAYEQYF. CDR3 DNA sequence: TGTGCCAGCGCCCGACAGGGGAGGGCCTACGAGCAGTACTTC.

A few counts support this clone. This chain links TRBV5-8 with TRBJ1-5; unclear D gene. Germline values: CDR1 SGHTS, CDR2 YDEGEE. The CDR3 runs 14 residues. V dropped 1 base and J dropped 4 bases, with 9 bases sitting between them. The CDR3, as DNA: TGTGCCAGCAGCTTGTGGGCTAAGAATCAGCCCCAGCATTTT. Residues: CASSLWAKNQPQHF. Full variable domain (missing parts from reference TRBV5-8 and TRBJ1-5): EAGVTQSPTHLIKTRGQQATLRCSPISGHTSVYWYQQALGLGLQFLLWYDEGEERNRGNFPPRFSGRQFPNYSSELNVNALELEDSALYLCASSLWAKNQPQHFGDGTRLSIL.

The chain combines TRBV2 with TRBJ1-1, with D perhaps matching TRBD1 (6 bases). This CDR3 comprises 12 residues. V dropped 5 bases and J dropped 11 bases, with 15 bases sitting between them. CDR1 and CDR2 from the germline V gene are SNHLY and FYNNEI. The CDR3 DNA reads as TGTGCCAGCAGTCCGGACCAGGGGCTGGCTTTCTTT. Protein product: CASSPDQGLAFF.